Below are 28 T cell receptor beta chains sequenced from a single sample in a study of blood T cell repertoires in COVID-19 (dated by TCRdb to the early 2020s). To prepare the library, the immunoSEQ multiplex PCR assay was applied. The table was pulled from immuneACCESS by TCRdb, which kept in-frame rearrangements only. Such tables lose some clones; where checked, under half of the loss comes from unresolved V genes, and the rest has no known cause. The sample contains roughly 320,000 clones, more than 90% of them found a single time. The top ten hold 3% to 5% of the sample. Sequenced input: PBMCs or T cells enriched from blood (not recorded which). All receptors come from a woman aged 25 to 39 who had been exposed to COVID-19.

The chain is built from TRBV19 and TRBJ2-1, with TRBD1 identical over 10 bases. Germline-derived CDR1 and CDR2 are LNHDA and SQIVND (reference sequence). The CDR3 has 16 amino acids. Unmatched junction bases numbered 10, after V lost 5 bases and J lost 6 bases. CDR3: CASSPSGTGAPNEQFF. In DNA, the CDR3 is TGTGCCAGTAGTCCCTCCGGGACAGGGGCTCCCAATGAGCAGTTCTTC.

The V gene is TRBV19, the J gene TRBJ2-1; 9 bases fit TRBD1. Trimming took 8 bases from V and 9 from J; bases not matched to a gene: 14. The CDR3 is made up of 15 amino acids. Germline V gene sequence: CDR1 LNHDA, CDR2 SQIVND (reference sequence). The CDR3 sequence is CASQAGTGFYVEQFF. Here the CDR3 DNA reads TGTGCCAGTCAAGCCGGGACAGGGTTTTATGTTGAGCAGTTCTTC.

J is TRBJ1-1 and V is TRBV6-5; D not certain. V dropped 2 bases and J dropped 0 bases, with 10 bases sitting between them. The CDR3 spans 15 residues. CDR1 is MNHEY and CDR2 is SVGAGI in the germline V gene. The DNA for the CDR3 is TGTGCCAGCAGTTACAGCGGAATGATGAACACTGAAGCTTTCTTT. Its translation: CASSYSGMMNTEAFF.

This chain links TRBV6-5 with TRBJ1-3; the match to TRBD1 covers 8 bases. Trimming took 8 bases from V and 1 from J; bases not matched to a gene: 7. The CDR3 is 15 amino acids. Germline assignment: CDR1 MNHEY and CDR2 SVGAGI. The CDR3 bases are TGTGCCAGCCAGGGGGCATATAAATCTGGAAACACCATATATTTT. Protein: CASQGAYKSGNTIYF.

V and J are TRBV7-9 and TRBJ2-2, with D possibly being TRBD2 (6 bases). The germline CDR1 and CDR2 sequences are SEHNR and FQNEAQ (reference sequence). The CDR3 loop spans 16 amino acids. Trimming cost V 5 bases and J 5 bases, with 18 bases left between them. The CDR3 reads CASSHWRVGRTGELFF. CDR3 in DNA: TGTGCCAGCAGCCACTGGAGGGTGGGGCGGACCGGGGAGCTGTTTTTT.

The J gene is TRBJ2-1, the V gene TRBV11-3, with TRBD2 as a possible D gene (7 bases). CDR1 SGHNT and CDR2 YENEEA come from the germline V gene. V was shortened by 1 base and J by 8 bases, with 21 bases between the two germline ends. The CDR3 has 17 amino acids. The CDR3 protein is CASSLGPGAGAADEQFF. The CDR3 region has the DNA TGTGCCAGCAGCTTAGGCCCCGGGGCGGGGGCGGCCGATGAGCAGTTCTTC. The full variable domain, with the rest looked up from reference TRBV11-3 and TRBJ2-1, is EAGVVQSPRYKIIEKKQPVAFWCNPISGHNTLYWYLQNLGQGPELLIRYENEEAVDDSQLPKDRFSAERLKGVDSTLKIQPAELGDSAVYLCASSLGPGAGAADEQFFGPGTRLTVL.

The CDR3 DNA is TGTGCCAGCAGCCCAATAGCGGGGGGGATCCAAGAGACCCAGTACTTC. Protein product: CASSPIAGGIQETQYF. The chain recombines TRBV7-2 with TRBJ2-5, with TRBD2 identical over 11 bases. After removal of 5 bases from V and 1 base from J, the junction contained 6 bases not matched to a gene. CDR1 and CDR2 (germline): SGHTA, FQGNSA. The CDR3 runs to 16 residues.

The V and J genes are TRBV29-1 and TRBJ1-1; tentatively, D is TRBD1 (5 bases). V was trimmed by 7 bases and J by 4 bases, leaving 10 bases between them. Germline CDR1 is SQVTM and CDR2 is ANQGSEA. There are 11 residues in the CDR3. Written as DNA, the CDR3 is TGCAGCGGCAGGGTGGGCACTGAAGCTTTCTTT. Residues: CSGRVGTEAFF.

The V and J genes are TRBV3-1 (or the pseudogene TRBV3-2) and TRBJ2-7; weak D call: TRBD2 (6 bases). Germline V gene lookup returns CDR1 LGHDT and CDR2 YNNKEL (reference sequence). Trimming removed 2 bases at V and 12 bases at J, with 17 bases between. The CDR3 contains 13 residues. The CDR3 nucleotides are TGTGCCAGCAGCCAATCCTATTTGCGGGGAATGTACTTC. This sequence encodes CASSQSYLRGMYF.

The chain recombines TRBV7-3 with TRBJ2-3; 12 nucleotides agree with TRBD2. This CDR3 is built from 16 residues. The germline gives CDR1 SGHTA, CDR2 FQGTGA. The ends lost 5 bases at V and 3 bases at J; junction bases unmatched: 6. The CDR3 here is CASSPETSGGTDTQYF. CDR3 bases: TGTGCCAGCAGCCCAGAGACTAGCGGGGGAACAGATACGCAGTATTTT.

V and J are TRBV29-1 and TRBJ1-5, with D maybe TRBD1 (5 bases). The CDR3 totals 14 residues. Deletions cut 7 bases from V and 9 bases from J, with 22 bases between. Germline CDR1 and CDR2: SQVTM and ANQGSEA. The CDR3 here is CSGQEGPGGGPQHF. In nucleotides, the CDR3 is TGCAGCGGCCAGGAGGGACCCGGGGGAGGGCCCCAGCATTTT. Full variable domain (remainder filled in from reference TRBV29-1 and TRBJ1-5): SAVISQKPSRDICQRGTSLTIQCQVDSQVTMMFWYRQQPGQSLTLIATANQGSEATYESGFVIDKFPISRPNLTFSTLTVSNMSPEDSSIYLCSGQEGPGGGPQHFGDGTRLSIL.

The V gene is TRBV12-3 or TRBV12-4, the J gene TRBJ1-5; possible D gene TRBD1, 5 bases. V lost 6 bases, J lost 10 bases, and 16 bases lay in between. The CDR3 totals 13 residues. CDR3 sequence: CASSLDSRNPQHF. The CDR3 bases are TGTGCCAGCAGCCTTGACAGCCGAAACCCCCAGCATTTT.

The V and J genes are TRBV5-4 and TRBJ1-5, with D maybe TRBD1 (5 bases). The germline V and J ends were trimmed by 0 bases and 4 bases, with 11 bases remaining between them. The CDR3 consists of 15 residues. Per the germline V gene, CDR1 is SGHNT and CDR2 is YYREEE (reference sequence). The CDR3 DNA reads TGTGCCAGCAGCTTGGGGGGGGTAAGTAATCAGCCCCAGCATTTT. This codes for CASSLGGVSNQPQHF.

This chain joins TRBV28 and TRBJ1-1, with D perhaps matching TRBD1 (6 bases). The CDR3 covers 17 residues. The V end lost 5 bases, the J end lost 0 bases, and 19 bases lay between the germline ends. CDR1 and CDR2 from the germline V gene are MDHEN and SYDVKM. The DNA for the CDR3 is TGTGCCAGCAGTCCCGGAGACAGGAGTCTATTGAACACTGAAGCTTTCTTT. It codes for CASSPGDRSLLNTEAFF.

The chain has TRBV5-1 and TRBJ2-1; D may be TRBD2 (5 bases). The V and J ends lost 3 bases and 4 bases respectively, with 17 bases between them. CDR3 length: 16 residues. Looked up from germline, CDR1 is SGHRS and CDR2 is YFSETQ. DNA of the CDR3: TGCGCCAGCAGCTCTGGTATAGAGGCGGGTTACAATGAGCAGTTCTTC. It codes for CASSSGIEAGYNEQFF.

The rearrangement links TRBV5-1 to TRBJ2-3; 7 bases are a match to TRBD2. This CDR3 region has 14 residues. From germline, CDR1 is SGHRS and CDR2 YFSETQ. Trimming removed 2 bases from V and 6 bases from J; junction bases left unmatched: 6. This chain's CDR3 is CASSFSGAADTQYF. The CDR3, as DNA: TGCGCCAGCAGCTTCAGCGGGGCCGCGGATACGCAGTATTTT.

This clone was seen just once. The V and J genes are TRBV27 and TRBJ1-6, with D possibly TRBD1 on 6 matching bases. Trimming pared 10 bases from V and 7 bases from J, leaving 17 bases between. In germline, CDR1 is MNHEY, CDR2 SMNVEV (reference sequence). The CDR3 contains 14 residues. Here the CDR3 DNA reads TGTGCCACCCGAGGGGGGGCTTGGAATTCACCCCTCCACTTT. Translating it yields CATRGGAWNSPLHF.

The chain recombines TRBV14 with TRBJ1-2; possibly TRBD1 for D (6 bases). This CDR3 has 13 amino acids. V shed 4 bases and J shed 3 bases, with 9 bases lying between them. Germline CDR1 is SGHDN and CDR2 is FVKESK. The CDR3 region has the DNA TGTGCCAGCAGCCCTTCAGGGGACTATGGCTACACCTTC. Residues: CASSPSGDYGYTF.

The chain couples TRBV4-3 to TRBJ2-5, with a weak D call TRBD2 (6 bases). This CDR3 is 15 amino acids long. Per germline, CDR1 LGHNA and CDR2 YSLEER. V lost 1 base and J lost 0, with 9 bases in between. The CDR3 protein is CASSQGGGYQETQYF. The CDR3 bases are TGCGCCAGCAGCCAAGGTGGGGGGTACCAAGAGACCCAGTACTTC.

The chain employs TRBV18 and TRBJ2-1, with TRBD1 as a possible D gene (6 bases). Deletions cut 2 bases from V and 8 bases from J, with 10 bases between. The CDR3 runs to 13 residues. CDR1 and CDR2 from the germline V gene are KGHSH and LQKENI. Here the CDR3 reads CASSPFGGDEQFF. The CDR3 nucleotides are TGTGCCAGCTCACCATTTGGGGGCGATGAGCAGTTCTTC.

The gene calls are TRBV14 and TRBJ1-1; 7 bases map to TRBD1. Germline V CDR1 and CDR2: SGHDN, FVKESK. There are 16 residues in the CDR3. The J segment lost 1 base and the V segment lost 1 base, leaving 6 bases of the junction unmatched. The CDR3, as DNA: TGTGCCAGCAGCCAAGTGGTAGGGGGCAAGAACACTGAAGCTTTCTTT. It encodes CASSQVVGGKNTEAFF.

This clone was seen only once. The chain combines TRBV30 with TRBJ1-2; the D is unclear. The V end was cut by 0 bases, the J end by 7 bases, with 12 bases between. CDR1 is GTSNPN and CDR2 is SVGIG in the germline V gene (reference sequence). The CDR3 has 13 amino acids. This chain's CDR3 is CAWSVFLTGGYTF. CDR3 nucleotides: TGTGCCTGGAGTGTATTCCTCACTGGTGGCTACACCTTC.

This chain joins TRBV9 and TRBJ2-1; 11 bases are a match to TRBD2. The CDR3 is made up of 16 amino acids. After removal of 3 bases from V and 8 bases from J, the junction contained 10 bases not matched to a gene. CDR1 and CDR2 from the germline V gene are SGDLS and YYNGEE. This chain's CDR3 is CASSATGTSGGYEQFF. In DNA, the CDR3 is TGTGCCAGCAGCGCAACCGGGACTAGCGGTGGTTATGAGCAGTTCTTC.

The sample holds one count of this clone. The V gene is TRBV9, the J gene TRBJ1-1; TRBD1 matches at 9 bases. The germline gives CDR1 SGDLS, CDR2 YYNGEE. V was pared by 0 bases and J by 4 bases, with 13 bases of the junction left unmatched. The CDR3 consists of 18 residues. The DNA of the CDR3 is TGTGCCAGCAGCGTAGCTACATGGGGGGGGACAGGGTCCACTGAAGCTTTCTTT. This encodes CASSVATWGGTGSTEAFF.

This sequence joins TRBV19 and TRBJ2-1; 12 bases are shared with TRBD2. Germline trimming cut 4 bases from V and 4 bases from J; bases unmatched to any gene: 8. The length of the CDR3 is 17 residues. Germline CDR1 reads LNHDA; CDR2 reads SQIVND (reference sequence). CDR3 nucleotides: TGTGCCAGTAGTACGACTAGCGGGGGACAGTTTTACAATGAGCAGTTCTTC. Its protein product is CASSTTSGGQFYNEQFF.

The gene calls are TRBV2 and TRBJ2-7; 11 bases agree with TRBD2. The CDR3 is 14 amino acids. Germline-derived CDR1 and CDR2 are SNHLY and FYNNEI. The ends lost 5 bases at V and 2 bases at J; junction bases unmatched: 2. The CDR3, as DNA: TGTGCCAGCAGTCCTAGCGGGGGGACCTACGAGCAGTACTTC. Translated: CASSPSGGTYEQYF.

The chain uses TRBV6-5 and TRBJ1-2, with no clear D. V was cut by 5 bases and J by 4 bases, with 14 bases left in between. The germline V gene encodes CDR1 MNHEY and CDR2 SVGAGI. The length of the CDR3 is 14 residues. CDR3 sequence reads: CASSPSLGVYGYTF. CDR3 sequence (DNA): TGTGCCAGCAGTCCCAGCCTGGGCGTCTATGGCTACACCTTC.

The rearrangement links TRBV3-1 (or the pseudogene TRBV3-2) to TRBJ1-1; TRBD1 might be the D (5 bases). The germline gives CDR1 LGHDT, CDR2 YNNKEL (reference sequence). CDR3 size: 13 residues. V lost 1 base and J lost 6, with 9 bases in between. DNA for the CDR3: TGTGCCAGCAGCCAAGGGCAGGGATCTGAAGCTTTCTTT. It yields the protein CASSQGQGSEAFF.